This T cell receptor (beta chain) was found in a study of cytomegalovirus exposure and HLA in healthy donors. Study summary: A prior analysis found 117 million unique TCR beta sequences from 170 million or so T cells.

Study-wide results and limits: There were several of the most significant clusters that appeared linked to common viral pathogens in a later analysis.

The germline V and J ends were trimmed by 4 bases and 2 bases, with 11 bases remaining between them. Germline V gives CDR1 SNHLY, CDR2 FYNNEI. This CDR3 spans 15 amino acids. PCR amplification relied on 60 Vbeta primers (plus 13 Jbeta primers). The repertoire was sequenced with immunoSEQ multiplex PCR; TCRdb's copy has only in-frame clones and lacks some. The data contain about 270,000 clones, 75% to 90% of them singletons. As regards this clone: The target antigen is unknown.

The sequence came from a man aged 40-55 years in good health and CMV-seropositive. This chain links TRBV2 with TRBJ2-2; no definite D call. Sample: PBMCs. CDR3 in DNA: TGTGCCAGCAGTGTCCCACAGAAAAACACCGGGGAGCTGTTTTTT. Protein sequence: CASSVPQKNTGELFF.